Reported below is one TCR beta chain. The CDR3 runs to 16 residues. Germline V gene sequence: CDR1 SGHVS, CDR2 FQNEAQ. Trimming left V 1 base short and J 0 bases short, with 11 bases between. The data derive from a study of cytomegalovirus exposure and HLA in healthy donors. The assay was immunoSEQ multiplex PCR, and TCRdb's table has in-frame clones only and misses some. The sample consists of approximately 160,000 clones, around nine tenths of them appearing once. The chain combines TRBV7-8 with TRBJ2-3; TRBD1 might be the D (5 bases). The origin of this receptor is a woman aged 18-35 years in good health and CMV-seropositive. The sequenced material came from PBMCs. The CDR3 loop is CASSLGGARSTDTQYF. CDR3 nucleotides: TGTGCCAGCAGCTTAGGTGGGGCAAGGAGCACAGATACGCAGTATTTT.